The present T cell receptor beta chain was sequenced within a study of T cell repertoires in cytomegalovirus infection. The wider study: Matching HLA type, along with CMV infection, was indicated by public TCR beta signatures.

Using its own MiXCR run on the reads, TCRdb lists one record per CDR3 protein. The top ten clones hold approximately 30% of a sample with under 200,000 distinct CDR3 sequences, approximately 28% of them seen once. Germline V gene lookup returns CDR1 ENHRY and CDR2 SYGVKD. The germline V and J ends were trimmed by 0 bases and 0 bases, with 11 bases remaining between them. CDR3 length: 16 residues. This clonotype turned up a few times. Antigen unknown. Findings of the study overall: Carriers of CMV and the relevant HLA type were discriminated by public TCR beta frequency.

This chain joins TRBV10-3 and TRBJ1-1; D not resolved. The source of this sequence is a human donor in good health (CMV status not recorded). Some clones in this sample may be carry-over from other donors' samples. Sequenced input: PBMCs. The CDR3 sequence: CAISESGRRMNTEAFF. CDR3 nucleotides: TGTGCCATCAGTGAGTCGGGCCGCCGGATGAACACTGAAGCTTTCTTT.